This TCR beta chain was recorded in a study of cytomegalovirus exposure and HLA in healthy donors. As for the study in general: A prior analysis found 117 million unique TCR beta sequences from some 200 million T cells. Study results and limitations: Despite most TCR sequences being rare, some public TCRs occurred in many donors. In a later analysis, TCR beta V- and J-gene trimming showed a link to a missense DCLRE1C variant. Both high specificity and high sensitivity reportedly marked the classifier's diagnosis of cytomegalovirus status.

Per the germline V gene, CDR1 is SGDLS and CDR2 is YYNGEE. V was clipped by 4 bases and J by 4 bases; unmatched bases: 9. This CDR3 has 15 residues. With regard to this clone: The antigen is undetermined.

The PCR made use of 60 Vbeta and 13 Jbeta primers. Produced via immunoSEQ multiplex PCR; TCRdb's table is partial and in-frame only. The sample contains 150,000 or so clones, roughly 73% of which appear only once. The V gene is TRBV9, the J gene TRBJ1-1, with TRBD1 matching 8 bases. The sequenced material came from PBMCs. The receptor was derived from a woman between 18 and 29 years old in good health and CMV-seronegative. The CDR3 region is CASSPWTGLGTEAFF. The CDR3 bases are TGTGCCAGCAGCCCCTGGACAGGGCTGGGCACTGAAGCTTTCTTT.